This T cell receptor (beta chain) was recorded in a study of vaccination and CD4 T cells after COVID-19. Study overall: Median time from COVID diagnosis to post-COVID sampling was roughly 100 days (35 to 161). Either a CEFX pool, an HIV-1 Nef pool, or no peptide was added to control cultures.

Germline CDR1 and CDR2: DFQATT and SNEGSKA (reference sequence). J was trimmed by 5 bases and V by 5 bases; bases with no gene match: 12. The CDR3 runs to 15 residues. At the Johns Hopkins FTIC core, DNA taken from cultured CD4+ T cells was sequenced by way of the Oncomine TCR Beta short-read assay. The genomic DNA was obtained from cultured CD4+ T cells by extraction with the QIAamp micro DNA kit. TCRdb reprocessed the PCR reads via MiXCR and lists one record per CDR3 protein. The data hold about 17,000 distinct CDR3 sequences, with roughly 48% observed a single time. A note on this clonotype: Its antigen remains unidentified.

The time point: late sampling 161 to 241 days after vaccination in a few convalescent patients. As for treatment: approximately nine-day PBMC culture with coronavirus spike peptide pools or control peptides (ViraFEST assay). ViraFEST used peptide pools to expand antigen-specific T cells and subsequently sequenced their TCRs. The chain is built from TRBV20-1 and TRBJ1-2; 9 bases map to TRBD1. The sequencing used CD4+ T cells from blood, cultured in vitro, collected about 7 months after SARS-CoV-2 vaccination. The TCR was taken from a human donor who had recovered from COVID-19. CDR3 coding DNA: TGCAGTGCTCGAAAGCAACAGGGGGCGCATTATGGCTACACCTTC. Its translation: CSARKQQGAHYGYTF.